The clone carrying this T cell receptor beta chain was recorded once. Its specificity is not known. This sample is part of a study of T-cell memory formation after mild COVID-19. Study-level points and caveats: Contracting clones localized mainly to CM and EM when CD4+ and mainly to EMRA when CD8+. Prior to infection, memory already included some responding clones, suggesting cross-reactive memory joined.

TCRdb reprocessed the 5' RACE reads with MiXCR, giving one entry per CDR3 protein. The profile shows 550,000 to 700,000 distinct CDR3 sequences, under 20% of them singletons. Germline trimming cut 5 bases from V and 5 bases from J; bases unmatched to any gene: 7. This CDR3 comprises 14 residues. The TCR originated in an adult woman who had mild COVID-19 (a few samples of this study predate the infection). Cell type and time point are not known. Sequencing input: PBMCs or a T cell subset sorted from them (not recorded which). The rearrangement uses TRBV12-3 or TRBV12-4 and TRBJ2-5; 8 positions match TRBD1. CDR3 DNA sequence: TGTGCCAGCAGTGCCGGACAGGGAAGGGAGACCCAGTACTTC. The encoded protein is CASSAGQGRETQYF.